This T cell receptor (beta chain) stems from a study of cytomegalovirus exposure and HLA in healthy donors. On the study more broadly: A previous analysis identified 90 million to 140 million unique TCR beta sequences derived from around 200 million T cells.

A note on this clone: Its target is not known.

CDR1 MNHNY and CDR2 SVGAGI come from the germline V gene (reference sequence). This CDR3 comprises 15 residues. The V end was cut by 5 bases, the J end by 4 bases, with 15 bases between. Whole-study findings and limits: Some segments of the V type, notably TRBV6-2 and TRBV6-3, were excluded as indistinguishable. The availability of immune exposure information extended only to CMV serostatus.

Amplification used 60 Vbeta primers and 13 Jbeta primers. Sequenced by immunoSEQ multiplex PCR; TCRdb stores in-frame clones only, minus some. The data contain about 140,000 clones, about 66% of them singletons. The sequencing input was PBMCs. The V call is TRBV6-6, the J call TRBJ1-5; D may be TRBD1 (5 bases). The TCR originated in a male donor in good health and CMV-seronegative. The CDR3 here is CASSISGGKNQPQHF. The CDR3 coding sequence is TGTGCCAGCAGTATCTCCGGGGGGAAGAATCAGCCCCAGCATTTT.